One sample yielded the 21 T cell receptor beta chains listed below, sequenced in a study of T cells after yellow fever vaccination. Using its own MiXCR run on the 5' RACE reads, TCRdb lists one record per CDR3 protein. The repertoire includes 300,000 to 400,000 distinct CDR3 sequences, over 8% of them detected once, and roughly 18% sits in the top ten. The sequences come from PBMCs, collected on the day of the first yellow fever vaccination. These receptors all stem from a young man who received the YFV17D yellow fever vaccine.

This clonotype was seen more than once but under ten times. The chain uses TRBV6-5 and TRBJ2-1; 9 bases are shared with TRBD2. This CDR3 has 16 amino acids. Trimming took 6 bases from V and 4 from J; bases not matched to a gene: 10. Germline CDR1 MNHEY, CDR2 SVGAGI. The CDR3 protein is CASSSSSLAGYNEQFF. Written as DNA, the CDR3 is TGTGCCAGCAGCTCCTCGTCGCTAGCGGGGTACAATGAGCAGTTCTTC.

This clonotype was detected many times. The V call is TRBV12-3 or TRBV12-4, the J call TRBJ2-3; 7 nucleotides align to TRBD2. This CDR3 has 13 amino acids. J lost 4 bases, V lost 2 bases, and 0 bases had no gene match. CDR3: CASSLRGADTQYF. DNA for the CDR3: TGTGCCAGCAGTTTACGGGGGGCAGATACGCAGTATTTT.

The CDR3: CSAPSQGSPQHF. The CDR3 DNA is TGCAGTGCGCCTTCTCAGGGGTCGCCCCAGCATTTT. The J gene is TRBJ1-5, the V gene TRBV20-1, with D possibly matching TRBD1 (6 bases). The CDR3 covers 12 residues. V lost 6 bases and J lost 9, with 15 bases in between. In germline, CDR1 is DFQATT, CDR2 SNEGSKA (reference sequence).

A note on this clonotype: Relative to the germline gene, one junction end is altered; a read error may explain this. The V gene is TRBV19, the J gene TRBJ2-2; 7 positions agree with TRBD1. The CDR3 is made up of 17 amino acids. Germline V gene sequence: CDR1 LNHDA, CDR2 SQIVND (reference sequence). CDR3 DNA: TGTGCCAGTAGTCTAGAACAGGGGCCGACGAACACCGGGGAGCTGTTTTTT. Its translation is CASSLEQGPTNTGELFF.

The table lists this clonotype with a few counts. The rearrangement joins TRBV20-1 to TRBJ1-1; D remains unclear. The V end was cut by 0 bases, the J end by 1 base, with 12 bases between. The CDR3 is made up of 15 amino acids. Germline V gives CDR1 DFQATT, CDR2 SNEGSKA (reference sequence). Here the CDR3 reads CSARDHTRGNTEAFF. The CDR3 DNA reads as TGCAGTGCTAGAGATCATACAAGAGGGAACACTGAAGCTTTCTTT.

This clonotype has only a few counts. The chain couples TRBV7-8 to TRBJ2-3; D gene ambiguous. The germline CDR1 and CDR2 sequences are SGHVS and FQNEAQ. With 0 bases removed from V and 7 bases from J, the gap between germline ends came to 5 bases. The CDR3 covers 12 residues. The CDR3, as DNA: TGTGCCAGCAGCTTAGCGCCTAATACGCAGTATTTT. This encodes CASSLAPNTQYF.

This clonotype showed up just a few times. This chain uses TRBV9 with TRBJ1-2, with D possibly being TRBD1 (5 bases). This CDR3 is built from 15 residues. V lost 3 bases, J lost 4 bases, and 16 bases lay in between. From germline, CDR1 is SGDLS and CDR2 YYNGEE. The CDR3 region is CASSAGGAGSYGYTF. CDR3 bases: TGTGCCAGCAGCGCCGGTGGGGCCGGGAGCTATGGCTACACCTTC.

This clonotype was detected many times. This chain connects TRBV7-2 to TRBJ2-5; 8 nucleotides line up with TRBD2. Unmatched junction bases numbered 0, after V lost 1 base and J lost 2 bases. The CDR3 consists of 14 residues. Germline-derived CDR1 and CDR2 are SGHTA and FQGNSA. CDR3 nucleotides: TGTGCCAGCAGCTTAGGCGGGGGGCAAGAGACCCAGTACTTC. The encoded protein is CASSLGGGQETQYF. Full variable domain (rest looked up from reference TRBV7-2 and TRBJ2-5): GAGVSQSPSNKVTEKGKDVELRCDPISGHTALYWYRQSLGQGLEFLIYFQGNSAPDKSGLPSDRFSAERTGGSVSTLTIQRTQQEDSAVYLCASSLGGGQETQYFGPGTRLLVL.

This clonotype was seen more than once but under ten times. The V gene is TRBV28, the J gene TRBJ1-2; TRBD1 agrees at 8 bases. The CDR3 is 16 amino acids. After removal of 6 bases from V and 4 bases from J, the junction contained 13 bases not matched to a gene. Germline V gives CDR1 MDHEN, CDR2 SYDVKM. The CDR3, as DNA: TGTGCCAGCAGCTCTTTGGGCAGGGGGCCCGGCTATGGCTACACCTTC. Its translation: CASSSLGRGPGYGYTF.

This clonotype was detected ten times or more. A junction end diverges from the germline sequence, so it may reflect a read error. The chain combines TRBV5-6 with TRBJ2-5; the match to TRBD2 covers 9 bases. Germline CDR1 reads SGHDT; CDR2 reads YYEEEE. The CDR3 has 12 amino acids. CDR3 bases: TGTGCCAGCAGCAGCGGGGGGTCGACCAAGTACTTC. Translation gives CASSSGGSTKYF.

In nucleotides, the CDR3 is TGCGCCAGCAGCCTATCGACGGGGGGTGAAAAACTGTTTTTT. Translating it yields CASSLSTGGEKLFF. The chain joins TRBV5-1 to TRBJ1-4; D might be TRBD1 (5 bases). The CDR3 length is 14 residues. Looked up from germline, CDR1 is SGHRS and CDR2 is YFSETQ. The ends were cut back, 4 bases at V and 7 bases at J, with 14 bases in the middle.

The V gene is TRBV6-2 or TRBV6-3, the J gene TRBJ1-1; the D is unclear. CDR1 MNHEY and CDR2 SVGEGT come from the germline V gene. This CDR3 has 13 amino acids. V shed 6 bases and J shed 3 bases, with 11 bases lying between them. In DNA, the CDR3 is TGTGCCAGCAGGACCGGGCCTCACACTGAAGCTTTCTTT. Encoded protein: CASRTGPHTEAFF.

Many counts were recorded for this clonotype. The rearrangement uses TRBV5-4 and TRBJ2-5; 9 bases are a match to TRBD2. CDR1 and CDR2 from the germline V gene are SGHNT and YYREEE (reference sequence). This CDR3 comprises 15 residues. Trimming at V came to 2 bases and at J to 2 bases, leaving 4 bases not matched to a gene. CDR3 coding DNA: TGTGCCAGCAGCTTACCTAGCGGGATTCAAGAGACCCAGTACTTC. Translation gives CASSLPSGIQETQYF.

The chain couples TRBV12-3 or TRBV12-4 to TRBJ1-2; D is uncertain. V was clipped by 8 bases and J by 3 bases, with 13 bases between them. This CDR3 region has 13 residues. CDR3 sequence: CASGLPYDYGYTF. CDR3 nucleotide sequence: TGTGCCAGCGGTCTACCTTACGACTATGGCTACACCTTC.

This clonotype was picked up many times. The chain joins TRBV4-3 to TRBJ2-3; the D is unclear. Germline V gene data show CDR1 as LGHNA and CDR2 as YSLEER. The germline V and J ends were trimmed by 1 base and 3 bases, with 8 bases remaining between them. This CDR3 comprises 14 residues. The CDR3 loop reads CASSQAPITDTQYF. Here the CDR3 DNA reads TGCGCCAGCAGCCAAGCACCCATAACAGATACGCAGTATTTT.

The V and J genes are TRBV20-1 and TRBJ2-1; 10 nucleotides align to TRBD2. With 6 bases clipped from V and 10 bases from J, the junction kept 6 bases outside the gene matches. The CDR3 is 12 residues long. CDR1 and CDR2 (germline): DFQATT, SNEGSKA (reference sequence). The CDR3 region has the DNA TGCAGTGCGGTAGCGGGGGGCCTAGAGCAGTTCTTC. This gives the protein CSAVAGGLEQFF.

This clonotype was found a few times. The J gene is TRBJ2-3, the V gene TRBV5-1; 8 nucleotides agree with TRBD2. Per germline, CDR1 SGHRS and CDR2 YFSETQ. Trimming cost V 0 bases and J 3 bases; bases outside gene matches: 6. This CDR3 is built from 16 residues. The DNA for the CDR3 is TGCGCCAGCAGCTTGGGCATGGGACTAGAAACAGATACGCAGTATTTT. Its protein product is CASSLGMGLETDTQYF.

The V call is TRBV6-2 or TRBV6-3, the J call TRBJ2-1; possible D gene TRBD1, 5 bases. The CDR3 is made up of 15 amino acids. Trimming shortened V by 6 bases and J by 6 bases, and 18 bases separated the two germline ends. Germline V gives CDR1 MNHEY, CDR2 SVGEGT. CDR3 sequence reads: CASRKDLDSFNEQFF. Written as DNA, the CDR3 is TGTGCCAGCAGAAAGGATCTCGACAGTTTCAATGAGCAGTTCTTC.

This clonotype was found a few times. V usage is TRBV9 and J usage is TRBJ1-1; D unclear. This CDR3 has 13 residues. Trimming removed 6 bases from V and 3 bases from J, with 12 bases in between. The germline CDR1 and CDR2 sequences are SGDLS and YYNGEE. This CDR3 is CASTVGMDTEAFF. CDR3 bases: TGTGCCAGCACAGTAGGGATGGACACTGAAGCTTTCTTT.

The table lists this clonotype with a count of one. J is TRBJ2-2 and V is TRBV7-3; 8 nucleotides agree with TRBD1. Germline V lookup: CDR1 SGHTA, CDR2 FQGTGA. This CDR3 region has 13 residues. V lost 5 bases and J lost 7; bases outside the gene matches: 3. The CDR3 protein is CASSLDRVGELFF. CDR3 DNA sequence: TGTGCCAGCAGCCTGGACAGGGTCGGGGAGCTGTTTTTT.

This clonotype was picked up a small number of times. The V and J genes are TRBV29-1 and TRBJ2-4; D is tentatively TRBD1 or TRBD2 (5 bases each). Trimming removed 4 bases at V and 5 bases at J, with 12 bases between. CDR3 size: 13 residues. Germline assignment: CDR1 SQVTM and CDR2 ANQGSEA. The CDR3: CSVVRVGQNIQYF. In DNA form, the CDR3 reads TGCAGCGTTGTGAGGGTGGGGCAAAACATTCAGTACTTC.